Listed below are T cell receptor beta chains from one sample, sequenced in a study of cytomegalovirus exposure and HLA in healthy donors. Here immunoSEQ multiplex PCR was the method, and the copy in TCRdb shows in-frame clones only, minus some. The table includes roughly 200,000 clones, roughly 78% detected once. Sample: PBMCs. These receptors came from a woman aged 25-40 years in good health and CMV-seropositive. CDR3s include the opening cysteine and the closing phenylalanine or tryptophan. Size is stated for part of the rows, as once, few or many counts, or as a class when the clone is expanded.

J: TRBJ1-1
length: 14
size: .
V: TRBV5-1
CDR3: CASSLWAQAAEAFF

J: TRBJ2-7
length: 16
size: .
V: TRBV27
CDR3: CASRSLRDSLTYEQYF

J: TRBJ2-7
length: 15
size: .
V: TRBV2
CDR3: CASSREPGGLYEQYF

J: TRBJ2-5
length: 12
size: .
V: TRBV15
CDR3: CATSRPVETQYF

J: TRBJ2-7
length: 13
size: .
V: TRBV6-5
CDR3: CASKRRGQGEQYF

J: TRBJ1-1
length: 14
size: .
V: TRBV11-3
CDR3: CASSLGVMNTEAFF

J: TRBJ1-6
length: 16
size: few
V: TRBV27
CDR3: CASSQTGVDYNSPLHF

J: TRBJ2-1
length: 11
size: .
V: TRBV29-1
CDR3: CSLSAYNEQFF

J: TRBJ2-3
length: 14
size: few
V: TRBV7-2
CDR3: CASRSYLGTDTQYF

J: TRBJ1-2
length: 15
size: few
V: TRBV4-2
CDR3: CASSHNKLGAKGYTF

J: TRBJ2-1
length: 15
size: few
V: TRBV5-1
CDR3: CASSLGLAGAFEQFF

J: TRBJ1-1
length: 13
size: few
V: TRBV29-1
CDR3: CTGGEGQGTEAFF

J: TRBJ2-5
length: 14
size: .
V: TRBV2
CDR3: CAGSLREGGETQYF

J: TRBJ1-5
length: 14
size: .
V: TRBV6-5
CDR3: CASSSGTGNQPQHF

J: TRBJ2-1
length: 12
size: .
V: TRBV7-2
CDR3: CASSSRDYEQFF

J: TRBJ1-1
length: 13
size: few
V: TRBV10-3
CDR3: CATKRGQDTEAFF

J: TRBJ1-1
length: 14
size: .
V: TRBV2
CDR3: CASSRQGESPEAFF

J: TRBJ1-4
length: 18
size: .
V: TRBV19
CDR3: CASSMRPGENPANEKLFF

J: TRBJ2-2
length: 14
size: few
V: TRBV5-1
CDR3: CASSLGSVTGELFF

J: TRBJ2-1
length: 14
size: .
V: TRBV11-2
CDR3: CASRVRGLYNEQFF

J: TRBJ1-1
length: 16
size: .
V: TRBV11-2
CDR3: CASSSSFGQGASEAFF

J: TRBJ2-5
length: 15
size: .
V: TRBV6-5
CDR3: CASTHSGVLWETQYF

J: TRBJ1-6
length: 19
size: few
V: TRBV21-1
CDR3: CASSTRRTDGSSYNSPLHF

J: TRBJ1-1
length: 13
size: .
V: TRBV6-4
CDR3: CASSVDSNTEAFF

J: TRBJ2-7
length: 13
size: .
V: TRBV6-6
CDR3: CASSWRTSPEQYF

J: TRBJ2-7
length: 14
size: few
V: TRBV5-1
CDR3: CASSVETSSYEQYF

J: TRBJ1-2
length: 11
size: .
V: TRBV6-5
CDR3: CASRGNYGYTF

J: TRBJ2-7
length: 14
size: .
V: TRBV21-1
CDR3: CASSTNRGRHEQYF

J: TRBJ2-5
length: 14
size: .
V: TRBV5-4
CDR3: CASSLELKEETQYF

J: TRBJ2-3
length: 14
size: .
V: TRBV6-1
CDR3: CASSRTSATDTQYF